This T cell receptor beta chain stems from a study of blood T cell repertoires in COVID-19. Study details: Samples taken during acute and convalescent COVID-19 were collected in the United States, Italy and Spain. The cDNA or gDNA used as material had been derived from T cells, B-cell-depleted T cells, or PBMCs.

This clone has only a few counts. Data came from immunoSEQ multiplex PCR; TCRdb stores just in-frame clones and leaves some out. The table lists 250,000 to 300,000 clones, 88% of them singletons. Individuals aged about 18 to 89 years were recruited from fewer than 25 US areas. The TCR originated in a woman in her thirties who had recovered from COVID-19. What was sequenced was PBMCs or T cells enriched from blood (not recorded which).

As DNA, the CDR3 is TGTGCCAGCAGTCCCCGCACAGATCCTCTCGAGCAGTACTTC. Protein: CASSPRTDPLEQYF. The chain combines TRBV28 with TRBJ2-7; D is uncertain. The germline gives CDR1 MDHEN, CDR2 SYDVKM. V was trimmed by 5 bases and J by 6 bases, leaving 17 bases between them. CDR3 length: 14 residues.